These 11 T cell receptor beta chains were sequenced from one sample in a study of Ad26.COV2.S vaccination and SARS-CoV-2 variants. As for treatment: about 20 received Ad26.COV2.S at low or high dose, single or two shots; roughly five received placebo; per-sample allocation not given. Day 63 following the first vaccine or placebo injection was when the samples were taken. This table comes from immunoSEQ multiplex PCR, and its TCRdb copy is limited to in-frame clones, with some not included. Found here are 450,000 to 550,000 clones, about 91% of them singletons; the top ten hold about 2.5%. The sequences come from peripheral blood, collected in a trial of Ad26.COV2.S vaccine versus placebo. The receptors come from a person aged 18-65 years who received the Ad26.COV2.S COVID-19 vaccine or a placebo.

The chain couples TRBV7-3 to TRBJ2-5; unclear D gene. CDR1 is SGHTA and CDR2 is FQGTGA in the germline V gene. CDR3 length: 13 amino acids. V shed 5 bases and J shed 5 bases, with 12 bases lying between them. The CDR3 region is CASSASGTETQYF. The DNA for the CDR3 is TGTGCCAGCAGCGCCTCCGGCACGGAGACCCAGTACTTC.

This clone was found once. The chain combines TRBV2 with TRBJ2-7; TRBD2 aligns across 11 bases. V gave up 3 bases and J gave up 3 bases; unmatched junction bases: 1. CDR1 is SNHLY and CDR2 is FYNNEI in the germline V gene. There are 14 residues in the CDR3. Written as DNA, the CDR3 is TGTGCCAGCAGTGAGGGACTAGCGGTCTACGAGCAGTACGTC. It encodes CASSEGLAVYEQYV.

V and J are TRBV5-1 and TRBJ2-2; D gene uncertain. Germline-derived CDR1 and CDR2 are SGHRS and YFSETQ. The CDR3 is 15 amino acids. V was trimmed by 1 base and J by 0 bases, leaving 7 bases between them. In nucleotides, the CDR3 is TGCGCCAGCAGCTTGATACCAACGAACACCGGGGAGCTGTTTTTT. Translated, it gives CASSLIPTNTGELFF.

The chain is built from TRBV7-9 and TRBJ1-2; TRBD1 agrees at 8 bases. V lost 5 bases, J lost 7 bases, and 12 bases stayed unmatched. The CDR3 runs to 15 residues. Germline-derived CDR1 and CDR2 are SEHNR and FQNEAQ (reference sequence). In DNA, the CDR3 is TGTGCCAGCAGCGCCCACAGGGGGTGGATAGGTGGCTACACCTTC. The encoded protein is CASSAHRGWIGGYTF.

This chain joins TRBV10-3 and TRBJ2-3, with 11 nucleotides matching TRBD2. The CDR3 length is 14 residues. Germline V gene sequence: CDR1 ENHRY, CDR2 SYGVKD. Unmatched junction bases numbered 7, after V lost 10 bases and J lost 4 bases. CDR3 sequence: CATGGLAVADTQYF. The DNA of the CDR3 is TGTGCCACCGGGGGACTAGCGGTCGCAGATACGCAGTATTTT.

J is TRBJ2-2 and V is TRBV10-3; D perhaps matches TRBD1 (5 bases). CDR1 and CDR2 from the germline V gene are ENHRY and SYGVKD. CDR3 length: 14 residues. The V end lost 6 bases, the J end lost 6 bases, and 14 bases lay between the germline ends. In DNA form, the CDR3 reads TGTGCCATCAGGACATCACAGGTTCCCGGGGAGCTGTTTTTT. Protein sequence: CAIRTSQVPGELFF.

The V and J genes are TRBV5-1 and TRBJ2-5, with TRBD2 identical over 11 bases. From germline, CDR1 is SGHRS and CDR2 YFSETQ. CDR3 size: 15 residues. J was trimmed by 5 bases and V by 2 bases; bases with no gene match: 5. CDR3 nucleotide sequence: TGCGCCAGCAGCTTTAGCGGGGGGGCGTTGGAGACCCAGTACTTC. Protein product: CASSFSGGALETQYF. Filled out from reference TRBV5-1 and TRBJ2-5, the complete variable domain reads KAGVTQTPRYLIKTRGQQVTLSCSPISGHRSVSWYQQTPGQGLQFLFEYFSETQRNKGNFPGRFSGRQFSNSRSEMNVSTLELGDSALYLCASSFSGGALETQYFGPGTRLLVL.

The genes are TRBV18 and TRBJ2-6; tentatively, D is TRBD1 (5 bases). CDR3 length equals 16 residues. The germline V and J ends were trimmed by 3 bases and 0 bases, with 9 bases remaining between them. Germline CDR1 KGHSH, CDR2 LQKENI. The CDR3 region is CASSPDINSGANVLTF. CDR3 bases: TGTGCCAGCTCACCGGACATCAACTCTGGGGCCAACGTCCTGACTTTC.

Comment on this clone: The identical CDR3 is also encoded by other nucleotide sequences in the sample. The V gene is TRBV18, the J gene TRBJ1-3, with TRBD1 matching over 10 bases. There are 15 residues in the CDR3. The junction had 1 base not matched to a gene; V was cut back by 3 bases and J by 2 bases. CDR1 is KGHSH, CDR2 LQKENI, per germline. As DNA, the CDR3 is TGTGCCAGCTCACCCGGGACAGGGGCTGGAAACACCATATATTTT. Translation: CASSPGTGAGNTIYF.

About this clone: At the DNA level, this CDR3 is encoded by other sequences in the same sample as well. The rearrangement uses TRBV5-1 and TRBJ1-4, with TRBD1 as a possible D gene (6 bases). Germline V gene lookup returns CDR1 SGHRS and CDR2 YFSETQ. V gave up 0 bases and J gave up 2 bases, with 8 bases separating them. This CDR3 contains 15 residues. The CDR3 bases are TGCGCCAGCAGCTTGGAGGGGGGGACTAATGAAAAACTGTTTTTT. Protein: CASSLEGGTNEKLFF.

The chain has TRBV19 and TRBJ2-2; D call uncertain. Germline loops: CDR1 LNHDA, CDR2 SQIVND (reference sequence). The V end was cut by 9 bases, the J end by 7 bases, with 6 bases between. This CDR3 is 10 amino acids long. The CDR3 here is CARGYGELFF. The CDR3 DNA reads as TGTGCCAGAGGTTACGGGGAGCTGTTTTTT.